These T cell receptor beta chains were read from a single sample in a study of cytomegalovirus exposure and HLA in healthy donors. Profiled with immunoSEQ multiplex PCR; TCRdb holds only in-frame clones, not every one. The sample lists about 170,000 clones; 85% were seen once. The specimen sequenced was PBMCs. All receptors come from a boy between 2 and 15 years old in good health and CMV-seronegative. Each CDR3 is given with its conserved first and last residue. Some rows have no size entry. The others give once, few or many, or a class for an expanded clone.

J gene	clone size	V gene	CDR3 protein
TRBJ1-5	.	TRBV28	CASSLYPGEINQPQHF
TRBJ1-6	.	TRBV5-4	CASSPRVDNSPLHF
TRBJ1-2	.	TRBV2	CASSEETASGYTF
TRBJ1-1	.	TRBV5-1	CASSFYRNTEAFF
TRBJ1-6	.	TRBV6-1	CASSEHSYNSPLHF
TRBJ2-2	.	TRBV6-1	CASSEMLAGAGELFF
TRBJ2-5	.	TRBV15	CATGNHSGGQETQYF
TRBJ2-3	.	TRBV9	CASSASGTNSDTQYF
TRBJ1-1	.	TRBV27	CASSATGVGTEAFF
TRBJ2-1	.	TRBV9	CASSGSGRAGSNEQFF
TRBJ1-2	few	TRBV6-1	CASSELGGPYGYTF
TRBJ1-1	.	TRBV5-1	CASSLGGNTEAFF
TRBJ2-2	.	TRBV5-4	CASSFSRSNTGELFF
TRBJ1-1	.	TRBV6-6	CASAQVTEAFF
TRBJ1-3	.	TRBV6-1	CASTPTGNTIYF
TRBJ2-7	.	TRBV27	CASSPREGQGGEQYF
TRBJ2-3	.	TRBV5-4	CASSLAQLLGQGASLNTQYF
TRBJ2-3	.	TRBV7-9	CASSNNPTGITQSDTQYF
TRBJ2-2	.	TRBV5-1	CASSGDTGELFF
TRBJ1-2	.	TRBV19	CASSLNRDGYGYTF
TRBJ1-2	.	TRBV7-9	CASSPTQGGDFNYGYTF
TRBJ2-3	.	TRBV5-4	CASSLAGQGITDTQYF
TRBJ2-5	.	TRBV4-1	CASSHRGHEKETQYF
TRBJ2-2	.	TRBV5-8	CASSRQGHANTGELFF
TRBJ2-7	.	TRBV27	CASSQPGRVNEQYF
TRBJ2-3	.	TRBV7-9	CASSPRQGRTDTQYF
TRBJ2-1	.	TRBV5-1	CASSATSGGANEQFF
TRBJ1-2	.	TRBV28	CASSLRTGDSYGYTF